Following are 10 T cell receptor beta chains from one sample sequenced in a study of response to subunit inactivated influenza vaccine. In TCRdb, the RT-PCR reads were re-called with MiXCR into one record per CDR3 protein. The sample records hundreds of thousands of distinct CDR3 sequences, approximately 14% being singletons. The sequenced sample was PBMCs from blood, obtained around 14 days before vaccination. All receptors come from a man aged 50 or older who received an inactivated influenza vaccine.

This clonotype appeared many times. V and J are TRBV7-2 and TRBJ2-2; TRBD1 matches at 8 bases. The CDR3 is made up of 16 amino acids. The ends lost 1 base at V and 2 bases at J; junction bases unmatched: 3. CDR1 and CDR2 from the germline V gene are SGHTA and FQGNSA. CDR3 residues: CASSLVGTGNTGELFF. The DNA for the CDR3 is TGTGCCAGCAGCTTAGTCGGGACAGGAAACACCGGGGAGCTGTTTTTT.

Ten or more counts support this clonotype. The chain couples TRBV20-1 to TRBJ2-1, with TRBD2 as a possible D gene (6 bases). This CDR3 region has 15 residues. Trimming pared 6 bases from V and 4 bases from J, leaving 19 bases between. The V gene's germline CDR1 is DFQATT and CDR2 SNEGSKA (reference sequence). CDR3 protein: CSAKTPGLRYNEQFF. CDR3 in DNA: TGCAGTGCAAAGACCCCGGGACTCCGATACAATGAGCAGTTCTTC.

This clonotype appeared many times. V and J are TRBV5-6 and TRBJ2-2; 7 bases align to TRBD1. V lost 1 base and J lost 4; bases outside the gene matches: 16. CDR1 is SGHDT, CDR2 YYEEEE, per germline. The CDR3 covers 19 residues. The DNA for the CDR3 is TGTGCCAGCAGCTTGAGAAGGGGGCGCAGAATGGTCGGCACCGGGGAGCTGTTTTTT. Amino acid sequence: CASSLRRGRRMVGTGELFF.

This clonotype was counted only a few times. The genes are TRBV11-2 and TRBJ2-3; D is ambiguous. Germline loops: CDR1 SGHAT, CDR2 FQNNGV. This CDR3 contains 12 residues. Trimming left V 0 bases short and J 10 bases short, with 8 bases between. In nucleotides, the CDR3 is TGTGCCAGCAGCTTAGATAGTTGGGCGCAGTATTTT. Amino acids: CASSLDSWAQYF.

The V gene is TRBV5-1, the J gene TRBJ1-1; D ambiguous. This CDR3 contains 13 residues. Trimming pared 0 bases from V and 4 bases from J, leaving 7 bases between. Germline-derived CDR1 and CDR2 are SGHRS and YFSETQ. CDR3 region: CASSLAARTEAFF. Here the CDR3 DNA reads TGCGCCAGCAGCTTGGCAGCCCGCACTGAAGCTTTCTTT.

At least ten counts were recorded for this clonotype. This chain uses TRBV4-2 with TRBJ2-1, with D unclear. Trimming left V 1 base short and J 5 bases short, with 6 bases between. This CDR3 region has 13 residues. Germline assignment: CDR1 LGHNA and CDR2 YNFKEQ. The CDR3 DNA reads as TGTGCCAGCAGCCAAGTAACCCACAATGAGCAGTTCTTC. Amino acid sequence: CASSQVTHNEQFF.

This clonotype came up many times. The chain combines TRBV5-5 with TRBJ2-2, with a possible D match to TRBD1 (6 bases). V lost 1 base and J 0 bases, leaving 10 bases between the germline ends. CDR3 length: 16 amino acids. Germline CDR1 and CDR2: SGHKS and YYEKEE (reference sequence). The CDR3 region is CASSLFSGANTGELFF. The CDR3 DNA reads as TGTGCCAGCAGCTTGTTTTCAGGGGCGAACACCGGGGAGCTGTTTTTT.

This clonotype was observed a few times. For the CDR3, the DNA is TGTGCCAGCAGCTTTGGGCGGGACCATATCCATGAGCAGTTCTTC. This translates into CASSFGRDHIHEQFF. The chain joins TRBV5-5 to TRBJ2-1; possibly TRBD2 for D (6 bases). V was trimmed by 2 bases and J by 8 bases, leaving 17 bases between them. CDR3 length: 15 amino acids. Germline V CDR1 and CDR2: SGHKS, YYEKEE (reference sequence). Supplemented by reference TRBV5-5 and TRBJ2-1, the full variable domain reads DAGVTQSPTHLIKTRGQQVTLRCSPISGHKSVSWYQQVLGQGPQFIFQYYEKEERGRGNFPDRFSARQFPNYSSELNVNALLLGDSALYLCASSFGRDHIHEQFFGPGTRLTVL.

This clonotype was detected many times. V and J are TRBV20-1 and TRBJ2-3, with D perhaps TRBD1 or TRBD2 (5 bases each). The CDR3 is 14 amino acids. Trimming stripped 0 bases from V and 4 bases from J, with 11 bases between. CDR1 and CDR2 (germline): DFQATT, SNEGSKA (reference sequence). The CDR3 nucleotides read TGCAGTGCTAGAGATAGAGGGGTAGCAGATACGCAGTATTTT. Amino acid sequence: CSARDRGVADTQYF.

This chain links TRBV28 with TRBJ2-5; D gene ambiguous. Looked up from germline, CDR1 is MDHEN and CDR2 is SYDVKM. CDR3 length: 13 amino acids. V lost 4 bases and J 4 bases, leaving 10 bases between the germline ends. For the CDR3, the DNA is TGTGCCAGCAGTTCCCGAGTAGTAGAGACCCAGTACTTC. Encoded protein: CASSSRVVETQYF.